This T cell receptor (beta chain) was documented in a study of human T cells and chemical hapten exposure. Overall study context: Women made up most patients, who had alopecia areata, totalis or universalis. Findings and limits, study-wide: The study found that DPC sensitization did not change TCRs above 1 in 1000 frequency. The immune response of these alopecia patients might not match healthy individuals'.

The sample's time point: patch test 3, about 24 weeks after DPC sensitization. Treatment: therapeutic diphenylcyclopropenone sensitization with weekly scalp DPC. Ahead of each patch test application, blood was drawn. This CDR3 has 13 residues. V lost 11 bases and J 0 bases, leaving 11 bases between the germline ends. TCRdb passed the RACE reads through MiXCR, listing each CDR3 protein once. The data show roughly 100,000 distinct CDR3 sequences, with around 34% seen just once and roughly 3% held by the top ten. Regarding this clonotype: Its matching antigen is unknown.

The sequencing here drew on whole blood, taken in connection with sensitization to the hapten diphenylcyclopropenone (DPC). The chain links TRBV12-3 or TRBV12-4 to TRBJ1-3; tentatively, D is TRBD1 (5 bases). This clonotype was obtained from a man between 40 and 49 years old with alopecia areata. Some clones in this sample may be carry-over from other donors' samples. The CDR3 reads CAGRQSSGNTIYF. The CDR3 DNA reads TGTGCCGGACGACAGAGCTCTGGAAACACCATATATTTT.